This entry describes one TCR beta chain. This entry comes from a study of T cell responses to AZD1222 COVID-19 vaccine. Sequencing was performed with immunoSEQ multiplex PCR; in TCRdb, only in-frame clones are kept and a portion is missing. The table has 95,000 to 150,000 clones, 86% seen once; the top ten hold 3%. Germline CDR1 and CDR2: MNHNS and SASEGT. This CDR3 comprises 12 residues. V was cut by 1 base and J by 11 bases, with 11 bases left in between. The chain couples TRBV6-1 to TRBJ1-1; D gene ambiguous. The sequence derives from an adult who received the AZD1222 COVID-19 vaccine. Specimen: peripheral blood, collected 28 days after the second AZD1222 dose. The DNA of the CDR3 is TGTGCCAGCAGTGAAGGGGCGCCGAGGGCTTTCTTT. This gives the protein CASSEGAPRAFF.